This T cell receptor (beta chain) originates from a study of cytomegalovirus exposure and HLA in healthy donors. Overall study findings and caveats: Through in vitro validation, three CMV-associated chains were shown to be specific for CMV antigens.

Trimming took 0 bases from V and 4 from J, leaving 9 bases between them. The germline gives CDR1 LGHNA, CDR2 YSLEER. CDR3 size: 14 residues. Concerning this clone itself: The antigen remains undetermined.

TCRdb's copy holds only in-frame clones and misses some; the assay was immunoSEQ multiplex PCR. Among 250,000 to 350,000 clones listed, roughly 86% were seen once. The clonotype comes from a man aged 30-40 years in good health and CMV-seronegative. The chain couples TRBV4-3 to TRBJ1-1, with a weak D call TRBD1 (6 bases). Sequenced material: PBMCs. The CDR3 bases are TGCGCCAGCAGCCAAGATACAGGGAGCACTGAAGCTTTCTTT. Amino acid sequence: CASSQDTGSTEAFF.